These 21 T cell receptor beta chains share one sample of origin, sequenced in a study of neurological immune-mediated disorders. One entry per CDR3 protein results from TCRdb running MiXCR on the 5' RACE reads. The sample lists about 55,000 distinct CDR3 sequences, approximately 3.8% seen once, with less than 2% in the top ten. Specimen: PBMCs. All receptors come from a man between 25 and 39 years old with multiple sclerosis.

The sample holds many counts of this clonotype. V is TRBV7-3 and J is TRBJ2-2; 9 nucleotides match TRBD1. The CDR3 is made up of 15 amino acids. Trimming took 5 bases from V and 7 from J; bases not matched to a gene: 8. In germline, CDR1 is SGHTA, CDR2 FQGTGA. CDR3 amino acids: CASSGGTGINGELFF. CDR3 DNA: TGTGCCAGCAGCGGAGGGACAGGGATTAACGGGGAGCTGTTTTTT.

Of note for this clonotype: Just one base apart from a much larger clone, this may be a read error. This chain connects TRBV15 to TRBJ2-7; 9 bases align to TRBD1. This CDR3 region has 17 residues. Per the germline V gene, CDR1 is LNHNV and CDR2 is YYDKDF (reference sequence). The CDR3 nucleotides are TGTGCCACCAACAGAGCCCGGGACAGGGTAACTTCGTACGAGCAGTACTTC. This codes for CATNRARDRVTSYEQYF.

Many counts were recorded for this clonotype. This chain connects TRBV28 to TRBJ2-1, with 11 nucleotides matching TRBD2. This CDR3 is 14 amino acids long. With V trimmed by 8 bases and J by 4 bases, 4 bases remained unmatched. Germline assignment: CDR1 MDHEN and CDR2 SYDVKM. The DNA of the CDR3 is TGTGCCAGCTGTAGACTAGCGGGGTACAATGAGCAGTTCTTC. The encoded protein is CASCRLAGYNEQFF.

This clonotype was counted at least ten times. The chain couples TRBV7-6 to TRBJ1-2; TRBD1 matches 8 bases. Germline V lookup: CDR1 SGHVS, CDR2 FNYEAQ. The CDR3 length is 14 residues. Trimming at V came to 4 bases and at J to 3 bases, leaving 4 bases not matched to a gene. CDR3 sequence (DNA): TGTGCCAGCAGCTCGAGACAGGGGCACTATGGCTACACCTTC. It encodes CASSSRQGHYGYTF.

In its sample, this clonotype was seen many times. V and J are TRBV20-1 and TRBJ1-3, with TRBD1 matching over 9 bases. CDR3 length: 16 amino acids. The germline V gene has CDR1 DFQATT and CDR2 SNEGSKA (reference sequence). Losses at the gene ends were 3 bases for V and 1 base for J; bases not matched to a gene: 7. CDR3 amino acids: CSARGTGLSSGNTIYF. The CDR3 DNA follows: TGCAGTGCTAGGGGGACAGGGCTAAGTTCTGGAAACACCATATATTTT.

This clonotype was detected many times. This chain connects TRBV5-1 to TRBJ2-3; tentative D call: TRBD2 (6 bases). Germline V lookup: CDR1 SGHRS, CDR2 YFSETQ. Trimming left V 4 bases short and J 8 bases short, with 20 bases between. The CDR3 has 15 residues. This CDR3 is CASSTSAGSDGTQYF. The DNA of the CDR3 is TGCGCCAGCAGCACATCAGCGGGTAGCGACGGTACGCAGTATTTT.

This clonotype was found many times. This rearrangement joins TRBV3-1 to TRBJ2-1, with TRBD2 identical over 8 bases. CDR3 length equals 17 residues. Germline CDR1 and CDR2: LGHDT and YNNKEL (reference sequence). The V and J ends lost 0 bases and 0 bases, in that order; junction bases with no gene match: 4. CDR3 amino acids: CASSQDLSGSSYNEQFF. As DNA, the CDR3 is TGTGCCAGCAGCCAAGACCTAAGCGGGAGCTCCTACAATGAGCAGTTCTTC.

A note on this clonotype: This may be a read error, as it is one base from a much larger clone. The J gene is TRBJ1-5, the V gene TRBV5-1; 8 bases fit TRBD1. Germline V gene sequence: CDR1 SGHRS, CDR2 YFSETQ. V shed 2 bases and J 3 bases; nucleotides not matched to a gene: 4. This CDR3 contains 15 residues. This CDR3 reads CASSFQGATNQPQHF. Written as DNA, the CDR3 is TGCGCCAGCAGCTTTCAGGGGGCGACCAATCAGCCCCAGCATTTT.

Worth noting for this clonotype: The conserved phenylalanine or tryptophan normally closing the CDR3 is absent here, so this likely arose from a read error. CDR3: CASSVGGVGIKETQYY. The DNA for the CDR3 is TGTGCCAGCAGCGTAGGAGGGGTAGGGATAAAAGAGACCCAGTACTAC. The chain links TRBV9 to TRBJ2-5, with D possibly being TRBD1 or TRBD2 (5 bases each). This CDR3 is built from 16 residues. Germline V CDR1 and CDR2: SGDLS, YYNGEE. Deletions cut 0 bases from V and 3 bases from J, with 15 bases between.

This clonotype occurred many times. The rearrangement uses TRBV12-3 or TRBV12-4 and TRBJ2-3; the D is unclear. CDR3 length: 15 amino acids. V was trimmed by 0 bases and J by 3 bases, leaving 10 bases between them. DNA for the CDR3: TGTGCCAGCAGTTTAGCATACTCGGTTACAGATACGCAGTATTTT. As protein: CASSLAYSVTDTQYF.

This clonotype was seen ten or more times. This chain uses TRBV5-1 with TRBJ1-4; TRBD1 matches at 12 bases. V lost 2 bases to trimming and J lost 2 bases; unmatched junction nucleotides: 10. Germline CDR1 is SGHRS and CDR2 is YFSETQ. This CDR3 region has 19 residues. The CDR3 reads CASSFLPGQGALTNEKLFF. The CDR3 bases are TGCGCCAGCAGCTTTTTACCGGGACAGGGGGCGTTGACTAATGAAAAACTGTTTTTT.

This clonotype was counted only a few times. The J gene is TRBJ2-7, the V gene TRBV20-1; the D gene is possibly TRBD2 (7 bases). The CDR3 is made up of 17 amino acids. The V gene's germline CDR1 is DFQATT and CDR2 SNEGSKA (reference sequence). Trimming removed 3 bases at V and 0 bases at J, with 21 bases between. The chain's CDR3 is CSASASGHGGSSYEQYF. DNA of the CDR3: TGCAGTGCTAGTGCTTCGGGACACGGGGGGAGCTCCTACGAGCAGTACTTC.

This clonotype was recorded many times. At one end, the junction sequence differs from germline, possibly due to a read error. The gene calls are TRBV10-2 and TRBJ1-2; a possible D gene is TRBD1 (6 bases). This CDR3 has 11 residues. Germline CDR1 reads WSHSY; CDR2 reads SAAADI. CDR3 loop: CASTTGGDTAF. CDR3 bases: TGCGCCAGCACGACGGGGGGGGACACTGCTTTT.

This clonotype has a count of ten or more. This chain connects TRBV12-3 or TRBV12-4 to TRBJ1-1; weak D call: TRBD1 (5 bases). CDR3 length equals 16 residues. V gave up 3 bases and J gave up 5 bases, with 19 bases separating them. The CDR3 loop reads CASSFGPLRAKTEAFF. The CDR3 region has the DNA TGTGCCAGCAGTTTTGGCCCCCTCAGGGCTAAGACTGAAGCTTTCTTT.

This clonotype was found many times. V is TRBV7-3 and J is TRBJ2-3; 8 bases line up with TRBD2. Germline V CDR1 and CDR2: SGHTA, FQGTGA. Germline trimming cut 8 bases from V and 0 bases from J; bases unmatched to any gene: 7. CDR3 size: 15 residues. In DNA form, the CDR3 reads TGTGCCAGCCACTTAGGCGGGGGGAGCACAGATACGCAGTATTTT. Its protein is CASHLGGGSTDTQYF.

In this sample, this clonotype turned up many times. The chain couples TRBV9 to TRBJ2-2; a weak D match, TRBD2 (6 bases). CDR1 is SGDLS, CDR2 YYNGEE, per germline. CDR3 length: 16 residues. The V gene lost 4 bases and the J gene lost 1 base, with 14 bases spanning the gap. In DNA, the CDR3 is TGTGCCAGCAGCTCCCCTGCGGGGATGAACACCGGGGAGCTGTTTTTT. This translates into CASSSPAGMNTGELFF.

In its sample, this clonotype was seen many times. This CDR3 is CASSVDPGTEAFF. In DNA, the CDR3 is TGTGCCAGCAGTGTCGATCCGGGGACTGAAGCTTTCTTT. The V call is TRBV28, the J call TRBJ1-1; the D is unclear. With 5 bases removed from V and 5 bases from J, the gap between germline ends came to 12 bases. CDR3 length: 13 residues. Per germline, CDR1 MDHEN and CDR2 SYDVKM.

This clonotype was seen ten or more times. This chain links TRBV20-1 with TRBJ2-3; 10 bases are a match to TRBD2. The CDR3 extends over 14 amino acids. With 5 bases clipped from V and 4 bases from J, the junction kept 6 bases outside the gene matches. From germline, CDR1 is DFQATT and CDR2 SNEGSKA (reference sequence). As DNA, the CDR3 is TGCAGTGCTCAACTAGCGGGGAGCGCAGATACGCAGTATTTT. Amino acids: CSAQLAGSADTQYF.

As regards this clonotype: A much bigger clone sits one base away, suggesting this may be a read error. The chain links TRBV20-1 to TRBJ1-5; D perhaps matches TRBD1 (5 bases). The CDR3 consists of 12 residues. Per the germline V gene, CDR1 is DFQATT and CDR2 is SNEGSKA (reference sequence). The CDR3 is CSARGHNQPKHF. Written as DNA, the CDR3 is TGCAGTGCTAGGGGGCACAATCAGCCCAAGCATTTT.

This clonotype appeared many times. The V and J genes are TRBV7-9 and TRBJ2-5; tentatively, D is TRBD1 or TRBD2 (5 bases each). The CDR3 totals 15 residues. The V and J ends lost 4 bases and 4 bases respectively, with 16 bases between them. Germline CDR1 and CDR2: SEHNR and FQNEAQ (reference sequence). The CDR3 sequence: CASSSTRARGETQYF. The CDR3 nucleotides are TGTGCCAGCAGCTCTACGAGGGCGAGGGGAGAGACCCAGTACTTC.

CDR3 in amino acids: CASSLAKGPVETQYF. The CDR3 nucleotides read TGCGCCAGCAGCCTCGCGAAGGGCCCAGTGGAGACCCAGTACTTC. This chain uses TRBV5-1 with TRBJ2-5; D is uncertain. Per germline, CDR1 SGHRS and CDR2 YFSETQ. The CDR3 length is 15 residues. V lost 4 bases to trimming and J lost 5 bases, with 18 bases between them.